A selection of T cell receptor beta chains follows, all from one sample in a study of blood T cell repertoires in COVID-19. The protocol was immunoSEQ multiplex PCR, while the TCRdb copy is restricted to in-frame clones and leaves out a portion. The sample lists some 330,000 clones, approximately 89% occurring once. The sample was peripheral blood. These TCRs come from a woman in her thirties with COVID-19, enrolled during active disease. CDR3s include the opening cysteine and the closing phenylalanine or tryptophan. The D gene is left open where the match is weak. The listing skips clone size in some rows; elsewhere it reads once, few, many or a size class.

TRBJ2-1 | TRBV27 | . | . | CASGIPGALAYNEQFF | TGTGCCAGCGGGATCCCGGGAGCGCTTGCCTACAATGAGCAGTTCTTC
TRBJ1-2 | TRBV12-3/TRBV12-4 | . | . | CASSLDYGGGYTF | TGTGCCAGCAGTTTAGACTACGGCGGGGGCTACACCTTC
TRBJ2-3 | TRBV7-2 | . | TRBD1 | CASSLGGGGTDTQYF | TGTGCCAGCAGCTTAGGAGGGGGCGGCACAGATACGCAGTATTTT
TRBJ2-7 | TRBV2 | . | . | CASSELSLNRDEQYF | TGTGCCAGCAGTGAACTATCACTAAACAGGGATGAGCAGTACTTC
TRBJ2-5 | TRBV6-5 | . | . | CASSPLNPGKETQYF | TGTGCCAGCAGCCCCCTGAACCCAGGGAAAGAGACCCAGTACTTC
TRBJ1-6 | TRBV27 | . | TRBD1 | CASSPDTGTGIHF | TGTGCCAGCAGTCCTGACACTGGGACAGGGATCCACTTT
TRBJ1-6 | TRBV7-9 | once | . | CASSLGFLESPLHF | TGTGCCAGCAGCTTAGGTTTCCTGGAGTCACCCCTCCACTTT
TRBJ2-3 | TRBV9 | . | TRBD2 | CASSVGSSGGTDTQYF | TGTGCCAGCAGCGTAGGATCTAGCGGGGGGACAGATACGCAGTATTTT
TRBJ1-3 | TRBV7-9 | once | . | CASSFMRAGNTIYF | TGTGCCAGCAGCTTTATGAGGGCAGGAAACACCATATATTTT
TRBJ1-4 | TRBV28 | once | . | CASGANEKLFF | TGTGCCAGTGGGGCCAATGAAAAACTGTTTTTT
TRBJ1-6 | TRBV11-3 | . | . | CASSFLGVPFYNSPLHF | TGTGCCAGCAGCTTCTTGGGAGTCCCTTTCTATAATTCACCCCTCCACTTT
TRBJ2-3 | TRBV6-4 | . | TRBD2 | CASSDLPGGGASDTQYF | TGTGCCAGCAGTGACCTTCCGGGCGGGGGTGCCTCAGATACGCAGTATTTT
TRBJ2-7 | TRBV30 | . | . | CAWSVWGFRGDEQYF | TGTGCCTGGAGTGTATGGGGGTTCAGGGGTGACGAGCAGTACTTC
TRBJ2-2 | TRBV9 | . | TRBD1 | CASSRQGAAGELFF | TGTGCCAGCAGCCGACAGGGGGCGGCCGGGGAGCTGTTTTTT
TRBJ2-3 | TRBV4-3 | . | TRBD2 | CASSQDWTSGTDTQYF | TGCGCCAGCAGCCAAGATTGGACTAGCGGCACAGATACGCAGTATTTT
TRBJ1-2 | TRBV7-2 | few | TRBD1 | CASSLAEGQGGISYGYTF | TGTGCCAGCAGCTTAGCGGAGGGACAGGGAGGGATCTCCTATGGCTACACCTTC
TRBJ2-5 | TRBV24-1 | . | . | CATSASTGRGMAGAGETQYF | TGTGCCACCAGTGCCTCAACGGGACGGGGGATGGCGGGGGCGGGAGAGACCCAGTACTTC
TRBJ1-1 | TRBV2 | . | . | CASSASQGNTEAFF | TGTGCCAGCAGTGCATCACAGGGGAACACTGAAGCTTTCTTT
TRBJ1-5 | TRBV7-6 | few | TRBD1 | CASSQGQFFNQPQHF | TGTGCCAGCAGCCAGGGACAGTTTTTCAATCAGCCCCAGCATTTT
TRBJ1-2 | TRBV18 | . | . | CASSPQRQASYYGYTF | TGTGCCAGCTCACCACAGCGACAGGCGTCCTACTATGGCTACACCTTC
TRBJ2-1 | TRBV3-1/TRBV3-2 | . | TRBD1 | CASSHYGTGGVNEQFF | TGTGCCAGCAGCCACTACGGGACAGGGGGCGTCAATGAGCAGTTCTTC
TRBJ1-5 | TRBV6-5 | once | . | CASMRGGNQPQHF | TGTGCCAGCATGCGGGGTGGCAATCAGCCCCAGCATTTT
TRBJ2-1 | TRBV7-8 | . | . | CASRSQAGLYNEQFF | TGTGCCAGCAGGAGCCAGGCGGGGCTGTACAATGAGCAGTTCTTC
TRBJ2-7 | TRBV30 | . | TRBD2 | CAWRRRGGLGEQYF | TGTGCCTGGAGAAGACGGGGGGGCCTGGGGGAGCAGTACTTC
TRBJ2-5 | TRBV24-1 | . | . | CATSGVADVQETQYF | TGTGCCACCAGTGGGGTAGCAGACGTCCAAGAGACCCAGTACTTC
TRBJ1-3 | TRBV5-4 | . | . | CASSLWSSGNTIYF | TGTGCCAGCAGCTTGTGGAGCTCTGGAAACACCATATATTTT
TRBJ1-4 | TRBV18 | . | . | CASSPGRGEKLFF | TGTGCCAGCTCACCAGGGAGGGGTGAAAAACTGTTTTTT
TRBJ1-2 | TRBV28 | . | . | CATSGGNYGYTF | TGTGCCACATCGGGGGGAAACTATGGCTACACCTTC
TRBJ1-1 | TRBV4-1 | once | . | CASSQVGGRQKLNTEAFF | TGCGCCAGCAGCCAAGTGGGGGGGAGACAGAAACTAAACACTGAAGCTTTCTTT
TRBJ2-3 | TRBV7-9 | . | . | CASSPRRLGRDTQYF | TGTGCCAGCAGCCCAAGACGACTAGGGCGAGATACGCAGTATTTT
TRBJ2-5 | TRBV2 | . | TRBD2 | CASSAGLAGAETQYF | TGTGCCAGCAGTGCGGGACTAGCGGGGGCTGAGACCCAGTACTTC
TRBJ2-1 | TRBV9 | . | TRBD2 | CASTRDYSYNEQFF | TGTGCCAGCACCCGGGACTATTCCTACAATGAGCAGTTCTTC
TRBJ1-1 | TRBV6-6 | . | TRBD1 | CASRPVQGADTEAFF | TGTGCCAGCAGGCCAGTACAGGGGGCGGACACTGAAGCTTTCTTT
TRBJ2-2 | TRBV6-5 | . | . | CASSYSARGIGELFF | TGTGCCAGCAGTTACTCGGCTAGGGGCATCGGGGAGCTGTTTTTT
TRBJ1-2 | TRBV5-1 | . | TRBD1 | CASSLGQGHGYTF | TGCGCCAGCAGCTTGGGACAGGGCCATGGCTACACCTTC
TRBJ2-3 | TRBV19 | . | TRBD1 | CATSRTGGRDTQYF | TGTGCCACTAGCCGGACAGGGGGCCGAGATACGCAGTATTTT
TRBJ1-1 | TRBV6-5 | . | . | CASSFGQQEAFF | TGTGCCAGCAGTTTTGGACAGCAAGAAGCTTTCTTT
TRBJ2-2 | TRBV4-2 | . | TRBD2 | CASSQVIAGGQIGELFF | TGTGCCAGCAGCCAAGTTATAGCGGGGGGGCAAATCGGGGAGCTGTTTTTT
TRBJ2-5 | TRBV12-3/TRBV12-4 | . | . | CASSFGGTETQYF | TGTGCCAGCAGTTTTGGGGGGACGGAGACCCAGTACTTC
TRBJ2-5 | TRBV7-7 | once | TRBD1 | CASSLRDRSGETQYF | TGTGCCAGCAGCCTGCGGGACAGGTCAGGGGAGACCCAGTACTTC
TRBJ1-5 | TRBV2 | . | . | CASSDPRVRQPQHF | TGTGCCAGCAGTGATCCCAGGGTCAGGCAGCCCCAGCATTTT
TRBJ1-3 | TRBV7-9 | . | . | CASSLSGRSGNTIYF | TGTGCCAGCAGCTTATCGGGGAGATCTGGAAACACCATATATTTT